This T cell receptor (beta chain) emerged from a study of graft-versus-host responses after intestinal transplantation. Study summary: Multivisceral, liver-intestinal, or isolated intestinal transplants were received by the recipients. Anti-thymocyte globulin induction preceded about three years of tacrolimus and steroid maintenance in all recipients.

Study conclusions and caveats: Allografts of patients with graft-donor T cell macrochimerism showed high graft-versus-host to host-versus-graft clone ratios. Detected in recipient marrow were GvH clones, some of which were first observed in ileum or blood.

Remarks on this clone: Its antigen is unknown.

Germline lookup yields CDR1 GTSNPN and CDR2 SVGIG (reference sequence). The germline V and J ends were trimmed by 0 bases and 4 bases, with 10 bases remaining between them. The CDR3 has 15 amino acids. Sequencing was performed with immunoSEQ multiplex PCR; in TCRdb, only in-frame clones are kept and a portion is missing. This table holds some 97,000 clones, more than 75% found once. This receptor was taken from a human donor who was the organ donor for an intestinal transplant. The genes are TRBV30 and TRBJ1-6, with unresolved D. Sequenced here: unstimulated CD4+ T cells sorted from spleen or lymph node cells, sampled before transplant. The CDR3 DNA reads TGTGCCTGGAGTGTCGAGAGGATTTATAATTCACCCCTCCACTTT. This gives the protein CAWSVERIYNSPLHF.